These T cell receptor beta chains were read from a single sample in a study of blood T cell repertoires in COVID-19. Assay: immunoSEQ multiplex PCR; the TCRdb copy retains only in-frame clones and omits some. The sample comprises 490,000 or so clones, around 87% of which are singletons, and less than 2% rests with the top ten. Sequences were obtained from PBMCs or T cells enriched from blood (not recorded which). The receptors shown here come from a woman aged 35 to 49 who had recovered from COVID-19. CDR3s include the opening cysteine and the closing phenylalanine or tryptophan. D genes are given only for firm matches. Not every row has a clone size; where given, it reads once, few, many or a size class.

D gene	clone size	V gene	CDR3 protein
.	.	TRBV24-1	CATSDDGGTSLSEQFF
TRBD1	once	TRBV5-6	CASSSRQGRPYYGYTF
.	.	TRBV29-1	CSVDPTGYSDGYTF
TRBD1	once	TRBV5-1	CASISGQGSGNEQFF
.	.	TRBV7-9	CASSLGGASSPLHF
TRBD1	.	TRBV10-3	CAISEFGQVGNTIYF
TRBD2	.	TRBV27	CASGSGTRGDTQYF
TRBD2	.	TRBV27	CASSLRLAGLNEQFF
.	.	TRBV19	CASSMAAASSYNEQFF
.	.	TRBV13	CASSLGTVNYGYTF
.	.	TRBV28	CASSLAGTDTQYF
TRBD1	.	TRBV27	CASRFSGQRNSNYGYTF
.	.	TRBV25-1	CASSEYPSEKLFF
.	.	TRBV4-2	CASSQGGGEQYF
.	.	TRBV5-1	CASSLGRGADEQFF
.	.	TRBV7-6	CASSLGPGTMNTEAFF
.	.	TRBV5-1	CASSSLAGANTEAFF
.	.	TRBV4-1	CASSPTGNTIYF
.	.	TRBV29-1	CSVEGNPGAPLHF
.	.	TRBV11-2	CASSSGVRAFF
.	.	TRBV29-1	CSVDGHPNTDTQYF
TRBD1	.	TRBV4-2	CASSLPGTGITEAFF
TRBD1	.	TRBV19	CASLPREGDSQNTGELFF
.	.	TRBV27	CASSRQYTGELFF
.	.	TRBV9	CASSVADIDYGYTF